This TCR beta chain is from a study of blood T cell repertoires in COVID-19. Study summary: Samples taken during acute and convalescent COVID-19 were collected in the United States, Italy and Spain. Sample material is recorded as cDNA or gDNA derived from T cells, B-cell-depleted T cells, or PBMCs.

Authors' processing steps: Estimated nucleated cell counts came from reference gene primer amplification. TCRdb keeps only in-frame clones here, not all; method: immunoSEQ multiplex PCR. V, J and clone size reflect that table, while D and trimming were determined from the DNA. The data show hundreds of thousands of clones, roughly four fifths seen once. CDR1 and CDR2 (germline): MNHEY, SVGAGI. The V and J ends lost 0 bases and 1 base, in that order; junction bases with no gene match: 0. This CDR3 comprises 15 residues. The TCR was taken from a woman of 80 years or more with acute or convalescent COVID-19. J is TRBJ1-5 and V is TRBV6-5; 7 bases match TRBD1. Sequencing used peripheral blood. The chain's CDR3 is CASSYSTGSNQPQHF. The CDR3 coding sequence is TGTGCCAGCAGTTACTCGACAGGGAGCAATCAGCCCCAGCATTTT.